The 13 T cell receptor beta chains presented below share a single source sample, sequenced in a study of blood T cell repertoires in COVID-19. Sequenced by immunoSEQ multiplex PCR; TCRdb stores in-frame clones only, minus some. Among 200,000 to 250,000 clones, roughly 86% were seen once, and the ten largest hold 12%. The sequencing sample was made of peripheral blood. These receptors were collected from a woman between 40 and 50 years old with acute or convalescent COVID-19.

This clone was counted a few times. The V and J genes are TRBV6-1 and TRBJ1-6, with D perhaps matching TRBD1 (6 bases). The V gene lost 0 bases and the J gene lost 5 bases, with 11 bases spanning the gap. This CDR3 contains 16 residues. Germline V gene sequence: CDR1 MNHNS, CDR2 SASEGT. CDR3 sequence reads: CASSEAKGHHNSPLHF. CDR3 sequence (DNA): TGTGCCAGCAGTGAAGCAAAGGGACACCATAATTCACCCCTCCACTTT.

To note about this clone: In the same sample, other DNA sequences code for this CDR3. This chain uses TRBV18 with TRBJ1-1; 7 nucleotides match TRBD1. The CDR3 consists of 13 residues. V was clipped by 6 bases and J by 3 bases; unmatched bases: 4. Germline loops: CDR1 KGHSH, CDR2 LQKENI. The CDR3 sequence: CASSRTGYTEAFF. CDR3 in DNA: TGTGCCAGCTCGCGGACAGGTTACACTGAAGCTTTCTTT.

The chain links TRBV25-1 to TRBJ2-1; 7 bases map to TRBD2. Germline V CDR1 and CDR2: MGHDK, SYGVNS. The CDR3 is 14 amino acids. J was trimmed by 5 bases and V by 4 bases; bases with no gene match: 5. CDR3 sequence reads: CASSGSGADNEQFF. In DNA form, the CDR3 reads TGTGCCAGCAGTGGCAGCGGGGCCGACAATGAGCAGTTCTTC. The full variable domain, rest sourced from reference TRBV25-1 and TRBJ2-1, is EADIYQTPRYLVIGTGKKITLECSQTMGHDKMYWYQQDPGMELHLIHYSYGVNSTEKGDLSSESTVSRIRTEHFPLTLESARPSHTSQYLCASSGSGADNEQFFGPGTRLTVL.

For the CDR3, the DNA is TGTGCCAGTAGTATAAGTAGCTTTGGCGAGCAGTACTTC. This gives the protein CASSISSFGEQYF. This chain links TRBV19 with TRBJ2-7; D remains unclear. Trimming removed 2 bases at V and 6 bases at J, with 11 bases between. CDR1 and CDR2 (germline): LNHDA, SQIVND (reference sequence). The CDR3 length is 13 residues.

The chain employs TRBV3-1 (or the pseudogene TRBV3-2) and TRBJ1-1; 8 bases are a match to TRBD1. V was clipped by 4 bases and J by 1 base; unmatched bases: 2. The CDR3 spans 14 residues. CDR1 is LGHDT and CDR2 is YNNKEL in the germline V gene (reference sequence). CDR3 sequence: CASSPTGANTEAFF. As DNA, the CDR3 is TGTGCCAGCAGCCCGACAGGGGCGAACACTGAAGCTTTCTTT.

The chain uses TRBV4-1 and TRBJ2-7, with a weak D call TRBD2 (6 bases). Germline V gives CDR1 MGHRA, CDR2 YSYEKL. There are 14 residues in the CDR3. The ends were cut back, 1 base at V and 7 bases at J, with 14 bases in the middle. The CDR3 DNA is TGCGCCAGCAGCCAAGTTTTAGCGGAGGAGGAGCAGTACTTC. This codes for CASSQVLAEEEQYF.

The chain recombines TRBV2 with TRBJ2-3; 10 bases map to TRBD1. The CDR3 contains 16 residues. Losses at the gene ends were 5 bases for V and 2 bases for J; bases not matched to a gene: 7. Germline V lookup: CDR1 SNHLY, CDR2 FYNNEI. In DNA form, the CDR3 reads TGTGCCAGCAGTAAAACGGACAGGGGGGCCACAGATACGCAGTATTTT. Translation gives CASSKTDRGATDTQYF.

This chain joins TRBV10-1 and TRBJ2-7, with 12 bases aligning to TRBD1. The CDR3 spans 14 residues. Germline CDR1 reads WNHNN; CDR2 reads SYGVQD (reference sequence). Trimming cost V 6 bases and J 7 bases; bases outside gene matches: 7. Here the CDR3 DNA reads TGCGCCAGCAGGCCGGGACAGGGGGCGGGTGAGCAGTACTTC. Its translation: CASRPGQGAGEQYF.

This clone turned up a few times. As DNA, the CDR3 is TGTGCCAGCAGCCAAGGTGGCAGGGTATTCTTAACGGACACTGAAGCTTTCTTT. Its translation is CASSQGGRVFLTDTEAFF. The chain has TRBV3-1 (or the pseudogene TRBV3-2) and TRBJ1-1, with TRBD1 as a possible D gene (5 bases). The CDR3 totals 18 residues. CDR1 and CDR2 from the germline V gene are LGHDT and YNNKEL (reference sequence). V was cut by 1 base and J by 3 bases, with 21 bases left in between.

This clone appeared once. The J gene is TRBJ2-3, the V gene TRBV5-1; TRBD2 matches 8 bases. V dropped 1 base and J dropped 5; count of bases not matched to a gene: 9. In germline, CDR1 is SGHRS, CDR2 YFSETQ. This CDR3 region has 16 residues. CDR3 sequence reads: CASSLRLVAGRDTQYF. CDR3 DNA sequence: TGCGCCAGCAGCTTGCGGCTTGTAGCGGGGCGAGATACGCAGTATTTT.

This sequence joins TRBV5-1 and TRBJ1-2, with 10 bases lining up with TRBD1. Germline V gene sequence: CDR1 SGHRS, CDR2 YFSETQ. The CDR3 spans 16 residues. V gave up 3 bases and J gave up 6 bases; unmatched junction bases: 11. CDR3 amino acids: CASSSGQGGEVDGYTF. DNA for the CDR3: TGCGCCAGCAGCTCCGGACAGGGGGGAGAAGTAGATGGCTACACCTTC.

The table lists this clone with many counts. Written as DNA, the CDR3 is TGTGCCAGCAGTGAGCCCGGACGGACACAAGAGACCCAGTACTTC. Translation gives CASSEPGRTQETQYF. The rearrangement uses TRBV6-1 and TRBJ2-5; TRBD1 might be the D (5 bases). Per the germline V gene, CDR1 is MNHNS and CDR2 is SASEGT. V was trimmed by 3 bases and J by 2 bases, leaving 13 bases between them. This CDR3 has 15 residues.

The chain uses TRBV28 and TRBJ2-3, with 9 bases that match TRBD1. The CDR3 runs 16 residues. Unmatched junction bases numbered 9, after V lost 5 bases and J lost 3 bases. CDR1 and CDR2 (germline): MDHEN, SYDVKM. The CDR3 loop is CASSVSGTGQTDTQYF. DNA for the CDR3: TGTGCCAGCAGTGTATCCGGGACAGGGCAAACAGATACGCAGTATTTT.